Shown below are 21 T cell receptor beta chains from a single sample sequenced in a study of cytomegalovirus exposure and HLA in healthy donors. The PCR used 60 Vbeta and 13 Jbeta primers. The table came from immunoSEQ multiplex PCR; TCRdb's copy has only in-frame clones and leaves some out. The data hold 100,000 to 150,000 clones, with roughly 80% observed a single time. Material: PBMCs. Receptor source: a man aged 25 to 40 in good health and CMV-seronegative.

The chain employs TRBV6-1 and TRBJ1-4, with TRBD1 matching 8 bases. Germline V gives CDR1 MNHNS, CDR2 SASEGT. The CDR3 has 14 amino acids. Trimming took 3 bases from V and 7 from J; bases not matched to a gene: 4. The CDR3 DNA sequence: TGTGCCAGCAGTGATCGACAGGGGAGTGAAAAACTGTTTTTT. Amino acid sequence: CASSDRQGSEKLFF.

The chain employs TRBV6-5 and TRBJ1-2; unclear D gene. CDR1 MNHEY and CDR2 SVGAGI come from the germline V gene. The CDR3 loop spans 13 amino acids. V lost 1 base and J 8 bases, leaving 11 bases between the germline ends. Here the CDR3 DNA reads TGTGCCAGCAGTTACTATCCGGGAAGGGGCTACACCTTC. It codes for CASSYYPGRGYTF.

CDR3 nucleotides: TGCGCCAGCAGCGCCATCCTTAGCGGGGGATTACAAGAGACCCAGTACTTC. Protein product: CASSAILSGGLQETQYF. The J gene is TRBJ2-5, the V gene TRBV5-1; 9 nucleotides align to TRBD2. Per the germline V gene, CDR1 is SGHRS and CDR2 is YFSETQ. The CDR3 totals 17 residues. The junction had 12 bases not matched to a gene; V was cut back by 4 bases and J by 2 bases.

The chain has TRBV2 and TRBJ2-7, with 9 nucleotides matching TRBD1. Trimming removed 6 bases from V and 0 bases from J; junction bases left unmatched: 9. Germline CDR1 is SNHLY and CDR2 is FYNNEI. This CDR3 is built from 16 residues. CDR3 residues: CASSLTGQGPSYEQYF. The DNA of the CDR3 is TGTGCCAGCAGCCTAACCGGACAGGGGCCCTCCTACGAGCAGTACTTC.

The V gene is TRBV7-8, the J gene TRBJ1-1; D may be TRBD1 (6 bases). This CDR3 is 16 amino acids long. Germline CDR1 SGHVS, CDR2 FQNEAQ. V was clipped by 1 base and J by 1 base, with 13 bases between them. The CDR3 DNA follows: TGTGCCAGCAGCTTAGGATCCAGGGGTCAGAACACTGAAGCTTTCTTT. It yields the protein CASSLGSRGQNTEAFF.

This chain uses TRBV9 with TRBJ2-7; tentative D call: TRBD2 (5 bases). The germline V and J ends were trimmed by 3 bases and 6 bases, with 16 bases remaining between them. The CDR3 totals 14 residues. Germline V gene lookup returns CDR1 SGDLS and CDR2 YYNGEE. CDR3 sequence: CASSGEGARGEQYF. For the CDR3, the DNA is TGTGCCAGCAGCGGCGAGGGAGCTCGGGGCGAGCAGTACTTC.

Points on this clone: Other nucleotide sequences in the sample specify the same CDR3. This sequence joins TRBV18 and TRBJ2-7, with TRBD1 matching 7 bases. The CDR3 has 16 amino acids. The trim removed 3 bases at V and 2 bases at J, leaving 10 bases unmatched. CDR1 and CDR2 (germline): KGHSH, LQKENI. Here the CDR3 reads CASSPTGTVVPYEQYF. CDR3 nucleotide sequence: TGTGCCAGCTCACCGACCGGGACAGTGGTCCCCTACGAGCAGTACTTC.

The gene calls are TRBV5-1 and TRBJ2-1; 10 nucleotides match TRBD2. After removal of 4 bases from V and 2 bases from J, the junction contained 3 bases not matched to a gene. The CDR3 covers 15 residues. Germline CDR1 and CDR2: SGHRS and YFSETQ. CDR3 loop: CASSLSGGTYNEQFF. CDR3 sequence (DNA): TGCGCCAGCAGCCTTAGCGGGGGGACCTACAATGAGCAGTTCTTC.

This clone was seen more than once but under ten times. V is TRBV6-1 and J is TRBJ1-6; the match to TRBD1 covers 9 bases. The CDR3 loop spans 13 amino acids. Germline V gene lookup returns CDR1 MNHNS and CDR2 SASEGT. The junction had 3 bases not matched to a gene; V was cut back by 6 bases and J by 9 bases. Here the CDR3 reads CASRDRGSSPLHF. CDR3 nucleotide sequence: TGTGCCAGCAGAGACAGGGGGAGTTCACCCCTCCACTTT.

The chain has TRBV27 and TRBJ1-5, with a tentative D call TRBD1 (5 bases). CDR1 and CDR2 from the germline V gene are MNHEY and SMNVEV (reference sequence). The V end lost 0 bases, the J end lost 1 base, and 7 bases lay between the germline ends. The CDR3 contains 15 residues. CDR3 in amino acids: CASSLSKGSNQPQHF. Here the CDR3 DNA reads TGTGCCAGCAGTTTATCGAAGGGGAGCAATCAGCCCCAGCATTTT.

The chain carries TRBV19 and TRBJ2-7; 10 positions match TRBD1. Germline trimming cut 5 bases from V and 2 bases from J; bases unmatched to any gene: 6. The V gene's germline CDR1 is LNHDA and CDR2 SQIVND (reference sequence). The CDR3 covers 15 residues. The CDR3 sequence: CASSSLGTGAYEQYF. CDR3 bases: TGTGCCAGTAGTTCCCTTGGGACAGGGGCCTACGAGCAGTACTTC.

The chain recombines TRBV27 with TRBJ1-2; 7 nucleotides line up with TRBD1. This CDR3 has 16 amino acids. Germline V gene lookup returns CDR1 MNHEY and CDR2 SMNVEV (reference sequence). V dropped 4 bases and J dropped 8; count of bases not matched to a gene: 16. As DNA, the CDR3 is TGTGCCAGCAGTTCTGGTCCCCGACAGGGAGTCGGCGGCTACACCTTC. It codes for CASSSGPRQGVGGYTF.

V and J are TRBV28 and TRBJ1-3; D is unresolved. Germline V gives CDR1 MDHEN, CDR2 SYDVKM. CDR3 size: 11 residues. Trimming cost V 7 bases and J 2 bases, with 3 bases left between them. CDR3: CASITGNTIYF. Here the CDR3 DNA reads TGTGCCAGCATAACTGGAAACACCATATATTTT.

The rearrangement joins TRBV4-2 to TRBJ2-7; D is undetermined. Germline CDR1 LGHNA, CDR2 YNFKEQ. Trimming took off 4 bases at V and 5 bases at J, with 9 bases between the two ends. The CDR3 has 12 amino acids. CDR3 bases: TGTGCCAGCAGCCGATCGAGGCACGAGCAGTACTTC. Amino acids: CASSRSRHEQYF.

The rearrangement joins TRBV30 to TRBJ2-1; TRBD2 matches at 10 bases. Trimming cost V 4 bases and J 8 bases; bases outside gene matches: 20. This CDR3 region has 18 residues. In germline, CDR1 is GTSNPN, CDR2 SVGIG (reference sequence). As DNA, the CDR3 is TGTGCCTGGAATTATAGACAGGGAGGGAGCGGGAGGGTCGATGAGCAGTTCTTC. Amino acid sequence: CAWNYRQGGSGRVDEQFF.

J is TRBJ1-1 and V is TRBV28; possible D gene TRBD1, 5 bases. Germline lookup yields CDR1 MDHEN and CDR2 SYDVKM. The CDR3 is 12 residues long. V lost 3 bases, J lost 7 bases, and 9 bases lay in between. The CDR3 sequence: CASSLVTDEAFF. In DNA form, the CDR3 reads TGTGCCAGCAGTTTGGTGACAGATGAAGCTTTCTTT.

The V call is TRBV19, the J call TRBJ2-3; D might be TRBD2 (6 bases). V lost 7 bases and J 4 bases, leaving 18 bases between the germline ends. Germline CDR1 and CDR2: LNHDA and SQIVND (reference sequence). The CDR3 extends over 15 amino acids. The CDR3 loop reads CASKARDLGADTQYF. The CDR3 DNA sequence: TGTGCCAGTAAAGCCCGGGACTTAGGGGCAGATACGCAGTATTTT.

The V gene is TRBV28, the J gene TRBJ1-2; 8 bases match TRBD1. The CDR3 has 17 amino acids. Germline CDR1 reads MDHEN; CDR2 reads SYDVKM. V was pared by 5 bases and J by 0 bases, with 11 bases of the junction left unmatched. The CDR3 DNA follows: TGTGCCAGCAGTCCCAGGGGGCAGCCCCAAGCTAACTATGGCTACACCTTC. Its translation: CASSPRGQPQANYGYTF.

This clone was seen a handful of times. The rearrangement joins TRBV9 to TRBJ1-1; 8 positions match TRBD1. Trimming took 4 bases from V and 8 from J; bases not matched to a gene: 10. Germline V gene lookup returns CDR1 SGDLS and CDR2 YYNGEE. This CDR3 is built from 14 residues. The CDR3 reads CASSPPTGAKEAFF. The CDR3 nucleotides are TGTGCCAGCAGCCCCCCGACAGGGGCTAAAGAAGCTTTCTTT.

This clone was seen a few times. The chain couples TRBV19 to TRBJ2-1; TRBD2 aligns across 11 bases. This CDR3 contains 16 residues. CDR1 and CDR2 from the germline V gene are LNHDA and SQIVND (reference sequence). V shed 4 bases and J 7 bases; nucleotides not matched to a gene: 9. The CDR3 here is CASSKIGASGRNEQFF. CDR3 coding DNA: TGTGCCAGTAGTAAGATTGGGGCTAGCGGGAGGAATGAGCAGTTCTTC.

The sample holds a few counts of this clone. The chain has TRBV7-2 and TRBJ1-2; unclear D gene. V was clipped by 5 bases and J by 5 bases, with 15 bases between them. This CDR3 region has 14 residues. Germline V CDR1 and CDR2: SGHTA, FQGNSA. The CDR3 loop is CASSPRRRIYGYTF. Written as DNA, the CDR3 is TGTGCCAGCAGCCCCCGACGGAGAATTTATGGCTACACCTTC.